This is a list of T cell receptor beta chains from one sample in a study of T cells in Graves' hyperthyroidism and ophthalmopathy. Using its own MiXCR run on the multiplex PCR reads, TCRdb lists one record per CDR3 protein. The table lists about 540,000 distinct CDR3 sequences, 35% to 55% of them singletons, with about 8.3% in the top ten. The material sequenced was peripheral blood or thyroid tissue (not recorded which). Source of these receptors: a woman aged 18-29 years with Graves' hyperthyroidism. Both conserved end residues are part of each CDR3. A D gene is named only where the DNA matches it firmly. Only some rows state a clone size, as once, few, many or a class for expanded clones.

clone_size d_call j_call cdr3_length v_call cdr3_nt cdr3_aa
NA NA TRBJ2-3 15 TRBV20-1 TGCAGTGCTAAATACTCGGGACTTTTCACAGATACGCAGTATTTT CSAKYSGLFTDTQYF
NA NA TRBJ2-7 16 TRBV12-3/TRBV12-4 TGTGCCAGCAGTGTAGGAGTCGGGACGGTGGCCTACGAGCAGTACTTC CASSVGVGTVAYEQYF
many NA TRBJ1-5 12 TRBV19 TGTGCCAGTAAGTTGGTGAATCAGCCCCAGCATTTT CASKLVNQPQHF
NA TRBD1 TRBJ2-7 13 TRBV29-1 TGCAGCGTTGGAGACAGGGGGTCCTACGAGCAGTACTTC CSVGDRGSYEQYF
NA TRBD1 TRBJ2-7 16 TRBV15 TGTGCCACCAGCAGCTTGAAACAGGGGATCGGCAACGAGCAGTACTTC CATSSLKQGIGNEQYF
NA NA TRBJ2-6 14 TRBV2 TGTGCCAGCATCAGACGGACAGGGGCCAACGTCCTGACTTTC CASIRRTGANVLTF
NA NA TRBJ2-7 15 TRBV29-1 TGCAGCTTGGCCCCCCGCTCGCAGGGCCCCTACGAGCAGTACTTC CSLAPRSQGPYEQYF
NA TRBD1 TRBJ1-6 14 TRBV6-6 TGTGCCAGCAGGTCGGGACAGGGGAATCAGCCCCTCCACTTT CASRSGQGNQPLHF
many TRBD2 TRBJ2-2 14 TRBV19 TGTGCCAGTAGTACAGGGAGGGACACCGGGGAGCTGTTTTTT CASSTGRDTGELFF
few TRBD1 TRBJ2-1 15 TRBV20-1 TGCAGTGCCAATGACCGGGACAGGGCTACATATGAGCAGTTCTTC CSANDRDRATYEQFF
many NA TRBJ1-2 15 TRBV2 TGTGCCAGCAGTGAGGGGGGGCCGCACCTCTGGGGCTACACCTTC CASSEGGPHLWGYTF
many NA TRBJ1-3 17 TRBV15 TGTGCCACCGAGCGCGGGCGGAACCTCAAGAACGGAAACACCATATATTTT CATERGRNLKNGNTIYF
NA NA TRBJ2-7 15 TRBV7-3 TGTGCCAGCAGCTTAAGTTCTCAGGGTCACTACGAGCAGTACTTC CASSLSSQGHYEQYF
NA TRBD2 TRBJ2-2 17 TRBV4-2 TGTGCCAGCAGCCAAGATCGGCTAGCGGGAGAGTCCGGGGAGCTGTTTTTT CASSQDRLAGESGELFF
many NA TRBJ2-7 11 TRBV7-9 TGTGCCAGCCGGGCGGCCTACGAGCAGTACTTC CASRAAYEQYF
many NA TRBJ1-1 14 TRBV19 TGTGCCAGTAGTTTCGACTTAATGAACACTGAAGCTTTCTTT CASSFDLMNTEAFF
NA NA TRBJ1-2 15 TRBV4-1 TGTGCCAGCAGCCAAGATGGCAGGGCGAACTATGGCTACACCTTC CASSQDGRANYGYTF
many NA TRBJ2-5 13 TRBV12-3/TRBV12-4 TGTGCCAGCAGCACTTCAACCGTTGGGACCCAGTACTTC CASSTSTVGTQYF
many NA TRBJ1-5 14 TRBV5-1 TGCGCCAGCAGCTTGGACGGGGGAGGTCAGCCCCAGCATTTT CASSLDGGGQPQHF
many TRBD2 TRBJ2-1 14 TRBV2 TGTGCCAGCATAGCGGGAGACGACGGCAATGAGCAGTTCTTC CASIAGDDGNEQFF
many TRBD1 TRBJ1-1 17 TRBV5-1 TGCGCCAGCAGCTTGGCCAAAGGGGGCCCCCCGAACACTGAAGCTTTCTTT CASSLAKGGPPNTEAFF
many TRBD2 TRBJ2-2 16 TRBV20-1 TGCAGTGCTAGAGATCCAGAGACTAGCGTATCCGGGGAGCTGTTTTTT CSARDPETSVSGELFF
NA NA TRBJ2-7 17 TRBV7-9 TGTGCCAGCAGCTTAGCGCGACAGAGCCCCGGTAGCTCCGAGCAGTACTTC CASSLARQSPGSSEQYF
NA TRBD1 TRBJ1-6 16 TRBV10-3 TGTGCCATCAAACTGGACAGGCAACAAGAAAATTCACCCCTCCACTTT CAIKLDRQQENSPLHF
many TRBD1 TRBJ1-4 15 TRBV19 TGTGCCAGTACCATGGAGGCAGGGGGGAATGAAAAACTGTTTTTT CASTMEAGGNEKLFF
few NA TRBJ2-1 14 TRBV7-8 TGTGCCAGCAGCGTGGGGGGTGGGAGGCATGAGCAGTTCTTC CASSVGGGRHEQFF
NA NA TRBJ2-1 12 TRBV9 TGTGCCAGCATGCGGGGCTACAATGAGCAGTTCTTC CASMRGYNEQFF
many NA TRBJ1-2 15 TRBV4-1 TGCGCCAGCAGCCAAGTCCCCAACCCTAACTATGGCTACACCTTC CASSQVPNPNYGYTF
many NA TRBJ2-2 15 TRBV9 TGTGCCAGCAGCCTGGGACCCCAGAACACCGGGGAGCTGTTTTTT CASSLGPQNTGELFF
NA TRBD1 TRBJ2-7 14 TRBV7-9 TGTGCCAGCAGCAGGGGGACAGGGATCTACGAGCAGTACTTC CASSRGTGIYEQYF
NA NA TRBJ1-1 15 TRBV10-3 TGTGCCATCAGTGAGGGGGAGGAAGGCCCCGTGGGAGCTTTCTTT CAISEGEEGPVGAFF
many TRBD1 TRBJ1-4 14 TRBV20-1 TGCAGTGCTAGAATCCCACAGGGGTACGAAAAACTGTTTTTT CSARIPQGYEKLFF
NA TRBD2 TRBJ2-3 16 TRBV20-1 TGCAGTGCTACCTCCGGACTAGCGGGAAGGAGAGATACGCAGTATTTT CSATSGLAGRRDTQYF
many NA TRBJ2-7 14 TRBV4-1 TGCGCCAGCAGCCATCCCCTGAGGGACTACGAGCAGTACTTC CASSHPLRDYEQYF
many TRBD1 TRBJ1-3 16 TRBV19 TGTGCCAGTAGTATCCGCCAGGGGGGGACTGGAAACACCATATATTTT CASSIRQGGTGNTIYF
many NA TRBJ1-5 15 TRBV20-1 TGCAGTGCTAGTTCCCGGGGAGGGGACCACCAGCCCCAGCATTTT CSASSRGGDHQPQHF
NA TRBD1 TRBJ1-4 14 TRBV29-1 TGCAGCGTTGTCGGGAGGGGGCTTGGGGAAAAACTGTTTTTT CSVVGRGLGEKLFF